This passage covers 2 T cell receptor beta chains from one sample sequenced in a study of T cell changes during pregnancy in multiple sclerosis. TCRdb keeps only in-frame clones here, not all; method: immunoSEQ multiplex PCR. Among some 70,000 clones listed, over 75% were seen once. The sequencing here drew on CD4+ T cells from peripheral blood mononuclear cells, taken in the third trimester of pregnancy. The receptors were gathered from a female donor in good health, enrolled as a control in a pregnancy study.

CDR3 sequence reads: CASRWGLAPNTGELFF. The CDR3 nucleotides are TGTGCCAGCAGATGGGGTCTAGCGCCGAACACCGGGGAGCTGTTTTTT. The rearrangement uses TRBV7-3 and TRBJ2-2, with a weak D call TRBD2 (6 bases). V was pared by 6 bases and J by 0 bases, with 14 bases between. CDR1 is SGHTA and CDR2 is FQGTGA in the germline V gene. The CDR3 is 16 amino acids.

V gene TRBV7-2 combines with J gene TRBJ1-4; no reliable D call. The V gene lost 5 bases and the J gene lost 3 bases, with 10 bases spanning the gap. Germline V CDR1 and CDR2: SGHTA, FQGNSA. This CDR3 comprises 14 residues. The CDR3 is CASSPRRPNEKLFF. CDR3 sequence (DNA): TGTGCCAGCAGCCCCCGGAGGCCTAATGAAAAACTGTTTTTT.